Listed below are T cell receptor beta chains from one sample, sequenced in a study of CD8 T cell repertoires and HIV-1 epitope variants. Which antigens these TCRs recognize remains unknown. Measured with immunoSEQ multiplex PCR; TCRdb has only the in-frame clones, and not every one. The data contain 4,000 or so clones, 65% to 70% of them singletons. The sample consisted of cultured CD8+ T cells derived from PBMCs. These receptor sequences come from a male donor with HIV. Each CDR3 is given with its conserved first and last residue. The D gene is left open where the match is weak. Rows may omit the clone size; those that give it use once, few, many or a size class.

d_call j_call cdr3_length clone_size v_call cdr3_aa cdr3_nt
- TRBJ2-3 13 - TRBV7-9 CASSPLSTDTQYF TGTGCCAGCAGCCCGTTAAGCACAGATACGCAGTATTTT
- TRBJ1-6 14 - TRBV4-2 CASSQGGLNSPLHF TGTGCCAGCAGCCAAGGAGGACTCAATTCACCCCTCCACTTT
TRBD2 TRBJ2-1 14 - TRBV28 CASSFRVAGSEQFF TGTGCCAGCAGTTTTAGGGTAGCGGGGAGTGAGCAGTTCTTC
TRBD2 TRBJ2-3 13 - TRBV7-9 CASSLGREGTQYF TGTGCCAGCAGCTTAGGTAGGGAGGGTACGCAGTATTTT
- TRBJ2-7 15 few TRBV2 CASSDPGRGVGEQYF TGTGCCAGCAGTGACCCAGGACGCGGGGTTGGAGAGCAGTACTTC
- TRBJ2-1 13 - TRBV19 CASSWGTNNEQFF TGTGCCAGTAGTTGGGGGACCAACAATGAGCAGTTCTTC
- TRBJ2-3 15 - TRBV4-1 CASSQEATDTDTQYF TGCGCCAGCAGCCAAGAAGCCACAGACACAGATACGCAGTATTTT
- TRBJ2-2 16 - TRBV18 CASSPRRLENTGELFF TGTGCCAGCTCGCCAAGAAGGCTGGAGAACACCGGGGAGCTGTTTTTT
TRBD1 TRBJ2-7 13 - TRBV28 CASSPDRGYEQYF TGTGCCAGCAGCCCGGACAGGGGGTACGAGCAGTACTTC
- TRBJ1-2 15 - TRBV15 CATSRAGRGAYGYTF TGTGCCACCAGCAGGGCTGGGAGGGGGGCTTATGGCTACACCTTC
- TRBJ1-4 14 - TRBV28 CASSLAGSTEKLFF TGTGCCAGCAGTTTAGCGGGTAGTACTGAAAAACTGTTTTTT
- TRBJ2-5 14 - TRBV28 CASSPGQLQETQYF TGTGCCAGCAGCCCAGGACAGCTTCAAGAGACCCAGTACTTC
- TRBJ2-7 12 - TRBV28 CASSPGDYEQYF TGTGCCAGCAGCCCCGGGGACTACGAGCAGTACTTC
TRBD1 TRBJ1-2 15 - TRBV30 CAWTAPTGGLVGYTF TGTGCCTGGACCGCCCCCACAGGGGGCTTGGTTGGCTACACCTTC
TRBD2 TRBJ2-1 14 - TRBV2 CASSWGTSGREQFF TGTGCCAGCAGTTGGGGGACTAGCGGAAGGGAGCAGTTCTTC
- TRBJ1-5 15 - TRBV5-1 CASSLGGDSNQPQHF TGCGCCAGCAGCTTGGGCGGGGATAGCAATCAGCCCCAGCATTTT
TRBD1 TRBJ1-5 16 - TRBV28 CASSPEQGATLQPQHF TGTGCCAGCAGTCCAGAACAGGGGGCGACGTTGCAGCCCCAGCATTTT
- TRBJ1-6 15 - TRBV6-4 CASSRNDGSNSPLHF TGTGCCAGCAGTCGAAATGACGGATCAAATTCACCCCTCCACTTT
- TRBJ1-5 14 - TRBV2 CASSEGDSNQPQHF TGTGCCAGCAGTGAGGGTGATAGCAATCAGCCCCAGCATTTT
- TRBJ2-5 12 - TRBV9 CASSPSEETQYF TGTGCCAGCAGCCCCTCGGAAGAGACCCAGTACTTC
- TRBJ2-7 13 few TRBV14 CASSQVVSYEQYF TGTGCCAGCAGCCAAGTGGTCAGCTACGAGCAGTACTTC
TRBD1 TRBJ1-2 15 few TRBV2 CASSDRDSSIYGYTF TGTGCCAGCAGTGACCGGGACAGTTCCATCTATGGCTACACCTTC
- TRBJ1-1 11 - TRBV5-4 CASSFSTEAFF TGTGCCAGCAGCTTCTCAACTGAAGCTTTCTTT
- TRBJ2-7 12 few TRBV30 CAWSGDGYEQYF TGTGCCTGGAGCGGGGACGGCTACGAGCAGTACTTC
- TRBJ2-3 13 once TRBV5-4 CASSSKIRDPQYF TGTGCCAGCAGCTCGAAGATCAGGGATCCGCAGTATTTT
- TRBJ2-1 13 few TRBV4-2 CASSHTASSEQFF TGTGCCAGCAGCCATACGGCGTCTTCTGAGCAGTTCTTC
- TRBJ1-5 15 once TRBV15 CATSRVTTDNQPQHF TGTGCCACCAGCAGAGTGACGACAGACAATCAGCCCCAGCATTTT
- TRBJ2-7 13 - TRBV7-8 CASSFNPSYEQYF TGTGCCAGCAGCTTTAACCCTTCCTACGAGCAGTACTTC
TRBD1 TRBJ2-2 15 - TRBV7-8 CASSLGTGLTGELFF TGTGCCAGCAGCTTGGGGACAGGGCTCACCGGGGAGCTGTTTTTT
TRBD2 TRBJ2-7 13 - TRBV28 CASSYLSGGEQYF TGTGCCAGCAGTTACCTTAGCGGGGGCGAGCAGTACTTC
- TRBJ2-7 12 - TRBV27 CASSPSSYEQYF TGTGCCAGCAGTCCCAGCTCCTACGAGCAGTACTTC
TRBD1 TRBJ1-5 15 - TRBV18 CASSRGQGEGQPQHF TGTGCCAGCTCCCGGGGACAGGGGGAAGGTCAGCCCCAGCATTTT
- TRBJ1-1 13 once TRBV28 CASSLSRGTEAFF TGTGCCAGCAGTTTGAGCAGGGGAACTGAAGCTTTCTTT
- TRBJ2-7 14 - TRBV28 CASSPDDWSYEQYF TGTGCCAGCAGTCCAGACGACTGGTCCTACGAGCAGTACTTC
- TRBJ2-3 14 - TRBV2 CASSEGGMTDTQYF TGTGCCAGCAGTGAAGGGGGCATGACAGATACGCAGTATTTT
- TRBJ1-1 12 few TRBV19 CASNLGGTEAFF TGTGCCAGTAACCTAGGGGGGACTGAAGCTTTCTTT
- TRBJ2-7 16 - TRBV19 CASSIGFGQKVYEQYF TGTGCCAGTAGTATAGGATTTGGGCAGAAGGTCTACGAGCAGTACTTC
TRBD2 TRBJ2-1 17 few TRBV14 CASSQVAGAGDNNEQFF TGTGCCAGCAGCCAAGTGGCAGGTGCGGGGGATAACAATGAGCAGTTCTTC
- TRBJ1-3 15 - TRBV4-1 CASSLTVGSGNTIYF TGCGCCAGCAGCCTTACTGTGGGGTCTGGAAACACCATATATTTT
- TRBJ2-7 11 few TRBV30 CAWGLATLQYF TGTGCCTGGGGGCTTGCGACGTTACAGTACTTC
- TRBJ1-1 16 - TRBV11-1 CASSLFPGMANTEAFF TGTGCCAGCAGCTTATTTCCAGGGATGGCGAACACTGAAGCTTTCTTT
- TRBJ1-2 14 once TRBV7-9 CASSPAGGNYGYTF TGTGCCAGCAGCCCCGCCGGGGGGAACTATGGCTACACCTTC
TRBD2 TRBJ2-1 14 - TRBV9 CASSEDLRGNEQFF TGTGCCAGCAGCGAGGACCTGCGGGGGAATGAGCAGTTCTTC
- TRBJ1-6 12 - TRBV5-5 CASRWMDSPLHF TGTGCCAGCCGTTGGATGGATTCACCCCTCCACTTT
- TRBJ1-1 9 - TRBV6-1 CASLEGAFF TGTGCCAGCCTCGAGGGTGCTTTCTTT
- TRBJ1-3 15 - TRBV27 CASSLTAGFGNTIYF TGTGCCAGCAGTCTAACCGCAGGGTTTGGAAACACCATATATTTT
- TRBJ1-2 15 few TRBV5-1 CASSPNHPGDYGYTF TGCGCCAGCAGCCCAAACCATCCCGGGGACTATGGCTACACCTTC
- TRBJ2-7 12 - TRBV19 CASSNGRGEQYF TGTGCCAGTAGTAACGGCAGGGGCGAGCAGTACTTC
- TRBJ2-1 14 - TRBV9 CASSPRDIYNEQFF TGTGCCAGCAGCCCTAGGGACATCTACAATGAGCAGTTCTTC
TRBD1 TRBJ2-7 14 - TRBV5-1 CASSLGTGMNEQYF TGCGCCAGCAGCCTCGGGACAGGGATGAACGAGCAGTACTTC
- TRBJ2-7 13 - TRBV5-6 CASSPGQVYEQYF TGTGCCAGCAGCCCGGGGCAAGTCTACGAGCAGTACTTC
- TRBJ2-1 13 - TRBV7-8 CASSPSSYNEQFF TGTGCCAGCAGCCCGAGCTCCTACAATGAGCAGTTCTTC
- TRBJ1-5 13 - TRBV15 CATSIRVDQPQHF TGTGCCACCAGCATAAGGGTGGACCAGCCCCAGCATTTT
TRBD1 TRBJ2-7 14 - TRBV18 CASSPQTGKDEQYF TGTGCCAGCTCACCCCAGACAGGGAAAGACGAGCAGTACTTC